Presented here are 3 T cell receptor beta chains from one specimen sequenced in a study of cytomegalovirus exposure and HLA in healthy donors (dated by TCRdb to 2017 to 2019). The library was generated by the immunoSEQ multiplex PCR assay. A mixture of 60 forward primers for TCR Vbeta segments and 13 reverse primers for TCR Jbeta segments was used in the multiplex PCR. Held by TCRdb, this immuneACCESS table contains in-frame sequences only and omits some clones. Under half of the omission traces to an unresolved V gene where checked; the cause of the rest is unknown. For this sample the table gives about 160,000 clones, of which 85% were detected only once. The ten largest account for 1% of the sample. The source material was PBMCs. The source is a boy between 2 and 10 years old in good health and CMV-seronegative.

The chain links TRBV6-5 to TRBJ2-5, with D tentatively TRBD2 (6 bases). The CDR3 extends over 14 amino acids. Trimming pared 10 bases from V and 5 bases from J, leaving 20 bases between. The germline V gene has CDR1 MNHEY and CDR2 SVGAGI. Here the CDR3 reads CATSSGFYGETQYF. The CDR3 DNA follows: TGTGCCACCTCCAGCGGGTTCTACGGGGAGACCCAGTACTTC.

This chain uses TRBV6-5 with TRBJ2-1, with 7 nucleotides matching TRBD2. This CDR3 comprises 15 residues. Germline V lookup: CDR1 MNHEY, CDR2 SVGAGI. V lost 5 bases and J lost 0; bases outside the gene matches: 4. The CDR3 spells CASSTRTSSYNEQFF. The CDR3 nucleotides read TGTGCCAGCAGTACCCGGACTAGCTCCTACAATGAGCAGTTCTTC.

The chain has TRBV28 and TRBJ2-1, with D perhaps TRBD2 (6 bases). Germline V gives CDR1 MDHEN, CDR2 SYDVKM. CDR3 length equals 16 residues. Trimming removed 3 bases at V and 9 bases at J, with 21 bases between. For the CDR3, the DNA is TGTGCCAGCAGTTTTGGGGGTAGGCAGGGTAGCGGTGAGCAGTTCTTC. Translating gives CASSFGGRQGSGEQFF.